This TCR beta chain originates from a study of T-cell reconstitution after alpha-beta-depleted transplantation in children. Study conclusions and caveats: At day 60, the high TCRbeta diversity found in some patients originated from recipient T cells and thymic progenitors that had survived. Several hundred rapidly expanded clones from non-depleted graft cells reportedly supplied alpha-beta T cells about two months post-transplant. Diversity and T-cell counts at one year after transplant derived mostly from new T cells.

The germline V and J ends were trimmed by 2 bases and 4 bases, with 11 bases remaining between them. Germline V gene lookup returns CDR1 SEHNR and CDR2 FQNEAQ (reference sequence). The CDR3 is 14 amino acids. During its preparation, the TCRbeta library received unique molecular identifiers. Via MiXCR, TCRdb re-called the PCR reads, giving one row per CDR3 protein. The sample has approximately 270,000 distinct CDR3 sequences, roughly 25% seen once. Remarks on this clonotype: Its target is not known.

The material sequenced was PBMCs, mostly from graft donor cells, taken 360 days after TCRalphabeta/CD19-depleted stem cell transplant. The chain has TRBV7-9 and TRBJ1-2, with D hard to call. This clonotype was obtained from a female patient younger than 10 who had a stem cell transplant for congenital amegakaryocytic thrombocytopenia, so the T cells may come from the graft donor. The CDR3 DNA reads TGTGCCAGCAGCTTATTCCCCGAGGGCTATGGCTACACCTTC. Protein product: CASSLFPEGYGYTF.